Sequencing of this TCR beta chain was carried out in a study of regulatory T cells in long-lasting Graves disease. In regard to this clonotype: A far larger clone is off by one base, so a read error is likely.

Relying on iRepertoire HTBI primers and Arm-PCR of CDR3 regions, the team built TCR beta libraries. MiXCR, applied by TCRdb to the multiplex PCR reads, yields one record per CDR3 protein. The sample shows more than 300,000 distinct CDR3 sequences, about 16% of them seen only once. The time point: newly diagnosed GD, antithyroid drugs for less than 3 months. Scientists built the TCR library using RNA that was extracted from PBMCs. The same sample was also used in a study of T cells in Graves' hyperthyroidism and ophthalmopathy. That work adds: Aged 18 to 65, the patients had hyperthyroidism that was newly diagnosed and had lasted under 2 months.

The receptor comes from a woman younger than 30 with Graves disease. The sequenced sample was peripheral blood mononuclear cells (PBMCs), obtained at new diagnosis, from a patient treated with antithyroid drugs.

The CDR3 nucleotides read TGTGCCAGCAGTGAAGTGAGGGCAGACGTGCAGTTCTTC. Its protein is CASSEVRADVQFF. V is TRBV2 and J is TRBJ2-4, with D maybe TRBD2 (5 bases). The J call may be incorrect, as the DNA end agrees better with TRBJ2-1. Germline V gene lookup returns CDR1 SNHLY and CDR2 FYNNEI. This CDR3 has 13 residues.